These 28 T cell receptor beta chains were all obtained from the same sample, sequenced in a study of control samples from healthy donors and cancer patients. The method was immunoSEQ multiplex PCR; TCRdb's version includes in-frame clones alone and lacks a portion of them. The sample yields tens of thousands of clones, more than 90% seen once. The sequencing input was PBMCs. These receptors were obtained from a man aged 25 to 40 with colorectal cancer.

The chain recombines TRBV30 with TRBJ1-2, with 10 positions matching TRBD1. From germline, CDR1 is GTSNPN and CDR2 SVGIG (reference sequence). V lost 4 bases, J lost 8 bases, and 7 bases stayed unmatched. This CDR3 is built from 13 residues. The CDR3 region has the DNA TGTGCCTGGACGGGACAGGGGTTCCGGGGCTACACCTTC. This codes for CAWTGQGFRGYTF.

The chain joins TRBV7-6 to TRBJ2-5; 12 bases agree with TRBD2. Germline trimming cut 5 bases from V and 4 bases from J; bases unmatched to any gene: 11. The CDR3 runs to 17 residues. Germline CDR1 SGHVS, CDR2 FNYEAQ. CDR3 DNA sequence: TGTGCCAGCAGCCTTACAGGCGCTAGCGGGGGGGGAGAGACCCAGTACTTC. This sequence encodes CASSLTGASGGGETQYF. The whole variable domain, remainder taken from reference TRBV7-6 and TRBJ2-5, is GAGVSQSPRYKVTKRGQDVALRCDPISGHVSLYWYRQALGQGPEFLTYFNYEAQQDKSGLPNDRFSAERPEGSISTLTIQRTEQRDSAMYRCASSLTGASGGGETQYFGPGTRLLVL.

This clone was picked up a small number of times. V usage is TRBV4-3 and J usage is TRBJ1-1, with D hard to call. Trimming left V 0 bases short and J 6 bases short, with 8 bases between. The CDR3 is 13 amino acids. Germline CDR1 and CDR2: LGHNA and YSLEER. DNA of the CDR3: TGCGCCAGCAGCCAAGATCTGGAATCTGAAGCTTTCTTT. Residues: CASSQDLESEAFF.

This sequence joins TRBV7-2 and TRBJ1-2, with D perhaps matching TRBD1 (6 bases). CDR1 is SGHTA and CDR2 is FQGNSA in the germline V gene. This CDR3 spans 15 amino acids. Trimming took off 2 bases at V and 4 bases at J, with 14 bases between the two ends. CDR3 sequence reads: CASSLRLGGGYGYTF. In DNA form, the CDR3 reads TGTGCCAGCAGCTTAAGACTCGGGGGCGGCTATGGCTACACCTTC.

This clone was counted once. The chain employs TRBV3-1 (or the pseudogene TRBV3-2) and TRBJ1-2; 7 nucleotides align to TRBD1. Germline V gene data show CDR1 as LGHDT and CDR2 as YNNKEL (reference sequence). With 2 bases clipped from V and 4 bases from J, the junction kept 4 bases outside the gene matches. This CDR3 spans 14 amino acids. The CDR3 region is CASSQRGHGYGYTF. In nucleotides, the CDR3 is TGTGCCAGCAGCCAAAGGGGGCATGGCTATGGCTACACCTTC.

V gene TRBV5-4 combines with J gene TRBJ1-6, with a weak D call TRBD1 (6 bases). This CDR3 has 16 residues. Deletions cut 3 bases from V and 2 bases from J, with 12 bases between. CDR1 is SGHNT, CDR2 YYREEE, per germline (reference sequence). CDR3 loop: CASSWGAGTYNSPLHF. The CDR3 DNA is TGTGCCAGCAGCTGGGGGGCGGGGACCTATAATTCACCCCTCCACTTT. Drawing the rest from reference TRBV5-4 and TRBJ1-6, the complete variable domain is ETGVTQSPTHLIKTRGQQVTLRCSSQSGHNTVSWYQQALGQGPQFIFQYYREEENGRGNFPPRFSGLQFPNYSSELNVNALELDDSALYLCASSWGAGTYNSPLHFGNGTRLTVT.

The chain links TRBV11-2 to TRBJ1-5; D is unresolved. Per the germline V gene, CDR1 is SGHAT and CDR2 is FQNNGV. V dropped 1 base and J dropped 1 base, with 5 bases sitting between them. This CDR3 spans 14 amino acids. DNA for the CDR3: TGTGCCAGCAGCTTAGGGGTCAGCAATCAGCCCCAGCATTTT. Protein sequence: CASSLGVSNQPQHF. Supplemented by reference TRBV11-2 and TRBJ1-5, the full variable domain reads EAGVAQSPRYKIIEKRQSVAFWCNPISGHATLYWYQQILGQGPKLLIQFQNNGVVDDSQLPKDRFSAERLKGVDSTLKIQPAKLEDSAVYLCASSLGVSNQPQHFGDGTRLSIL.

The V and J genes are TRBV2 and TRBJ2-5, with a weak D call TRBD1 (5 bases). Germline values: CDR1 SNHLY, CDR2 FYNNEI. V lost 1 base to trimming and J lost 4 bases, with 16 bases between them. CDR3 length: 16 residues. DNA for the CDR3: TGTGCCAGCAGTGAAGAGGCGACAGTGCCCTCAGAGACCCAGTACTTC. Protein: CASSEEATVPSETQYF.

The chain has TRBV5-4 and TRBJ1-5, with D perhaps matching TRBD1 (5 bases). V lost 4 bases, J lost 7 bases, and 12 bases lay in between. CDR1 and CDR2 from the germline V gene are SGHNT and YYREEE (reference sequence). The CDR3 covers 13 residues. CDR3: CASSIGQGQPQHF. CDR3 coding DNA: TGTGCCAGCAGCATCGGGCAGGGACAGCCCCAGCATTTT. The complete variable domain, with remaining parts taken from reference TRBV5-4 and TRBJ1-5, reads ETGVTQSPTHLIKTRGQQVTLRCSSQSGHNTVSWYQQALGQGPQFIFQYYREEENGRGNFPPRFSGLQFPNYSSELNVNALELDDSALYLCASSIGQGQPQHFGDGTRLSIL.

This sequence joins TRBV19 and TRBJ1-5; D gene unclear. CDR3 length equals 14 residues. Trimming left V 4 bases short and J 1 base short, with 8 bases between. In germline, CDR1 is LNHDA, CDR2 SQIVND (reference sequence). CDR3 sequence: CASSRSDSNQPQHF. In DNA form, the CDR3 reads TGTGCCAGTAGTAGGAGCGACAGCAATCAGCCCCAGCATTTT. Looking up the rest from reference TRBV19 and TRBJ1-5 gives the full variable domain: DGGITQSPKYLFRKEGQNVTLSCEQNLNHDAMYWYRQDPGQGLRLIYYSQIVNDFQKGDIAEGYSVSREKKESFPLTVTSAQKNPTAFYLCASSRSDSNQPQHFGDGTRLSIL.

This clone was picked up a small number of times. V usage is TRBV7-9 and J usage is TRBJ1-3; D is ambiguous. This CDR3 is 16 amino acids long. V lost 0 bases, J lost 1 base, and 10 bases lay in between. Germline V gene lookup returns CDR1 SEHNR and CDR2 FQNEAQ (reference sequence). Here the CDR3 DNA reads TGTGCCAGCAGCTTAGCTAACTTGGTGTCTGGAAACACCATATATTTT. This sequence encodes CASSLANLVSGNTIYF.

The chain uses TRBV19 and TRBJ1-5; maybe TRBD1 (5 bases). This CDR3 contains 16 residues. Trimming removed 6 bases from V and 10 bases from J, with 25 bases in between. Germline V gene sequence: CDR1 LNHDA, CDR2 SQIVND (reference sequence). Here the CDR3 reads CASSSRSDSLLEPQHF. The DNA of the CDR3 is TGTGCCAGTAGCTCTCGAAGTGACAGCCTCCTTGAACCCCAGCATTTT.

The chain recombines TRBV6-5 with TRBJ1-1, with D possibly being TRBD1 (6 bases). Trimming took 6 bases from V and 11 from J, leaving 25 bases between them. The length of the CDR3 is 15 residues. Germline V gene lookup returns CDR1 MNHEY and CDR2 SVGAGI. The CDR3 DNA reads TGTGCCAGCAGCCTTGATCACAGGGTGGGGGGTGAGGCTTTCTTT. Translation gives CASSLDHRVGGEAFF.

The CDR3 region has the DNA TGTGCCAGCAGCGTAAGTCCCTACACCGGGGAGCTGTTTTTT. It codes for CASSVSPYTGELFF. V is TRBV9 and J is TRBJ2-2; no clear D gene. The V and J ends lost 1 base and 3 bases respectively, with 7 bases between them. This CDR3 has 14 amino acids. CDR1 is SGDLS and CDR2 is YYNGEE in the germline V gene.

The chain is built from TRBV6-5 and TRBJ2-4, with 8 bases fitting TRBD2. The germline gives CDR1 MNHEY, CDR2 SVGAGI. The trim removed 8 bases at V and 6 bases at J, leaving 12 bases unmatched. The CDR3 is 15 amino acids. The CDR3 protein is CASGGQRGMGNIQYF. The CDR3 nucleotides are TGTGCCAGCGGAGGACAGCGGGGGATGGGAAACATTCAGTACTTC.

V usage is TRBV12-5 and J usage is TRBJ2-7; D gene unclear. Germline values: CDR1 LGHNT, CDR2 FRNRAP. Between the trimmed V and J ends, which lost 0 bases and 3 bases, there was a span of 18 bases. The CDR3 loop spans 17 amino acids. This CDR3 is CASGLVLAFGRDYEQYF. CDR3 nucleotides: TGTGCTAGTGGTTTGGTACTCGCTTTTGGCAGAGACTACGAGCAGTACTTC. The complete variable domain, with remaining parts taken from reference TRBV12-5 and TRBJ2-7, reads DARVTQTPRHKVTEMGQEVTMRCQPILGHNTVFWYRQTMMQGLELLAYFRNRAPLDDSGMPKDRFSAEMPDATLATLKIQPSEPRDSAVYFCASGLVLAFGRDYEQYFGPGTRLTVT.

The chain has TRBV19 and TRBJ2-3; 10 positions match TRBD2. CDR1 is LNHDA, CDR2 SQIVND, per germline (reference sequence). Trimming at V came to 2 bases and at J to 2 bases, leaving 4 bases not matched to a gene. CDR3 size: 16 residues. The CDR3 coding sequence is TGTGCCAGTAGTATAAGTAGCGGGGGGTCCACAGATACGCAGTATTTT. Encoded protein: CASSISSGGSTDTQYF.

The rearrangement links TRBV6-5 to TRBJ1-5; possibly TRBD1 for D (6 bases). With 8 bases removed from V and 7 bases from J, the gap between germline ends came to 21 bases. The CDR3 is 15 amino acids. Germline V gene data show CDR1 as MNHEY and CDR2 as SVGAGI. CDR3 sequence reads: CASSPGPDSGQPQHF. The CDR3 DNA follows: TGTGCCAGCTCCCCCGGCCCGGACAGTGGGCAGCCCCAGCATTTT.

This clone has a single count. CDR3 region: CASSPELNQPQHF. Here the CDR3 DNA reads TGTGCCAGCTCACCAGAACTCAATCAGCCCCAGCATTTT. The chain recombines TRBV18 with TRBJ1-5, with D hard to call. The CDR3 runs to 13 residues. The germline V gene encodes CDR1 KGHSH and CDR2 LQKENI. Trimming removed 2 bases from V and 3 bases from J, with 5 bases in between.

This chain joins TRBV19 and TRBJ2-1, with no clear D. The CDR3 is 13 amino acids. CDR1 is LNHDA and CDR2 is SQIVND in the germline V gene (reference sequence). V lost 5 bases, J lost 4 bases, and 9 bases lay in between. The CDR3 loop is CASSPDGYNEQFF. The CDR3 nucleotides are TGTGCCAGTAGTCCGGACGGGTACAATGAGCAGTTCTTC.

V and J are TRBV7-2 and TRBJ2-6, with D maybe TRBD1 (6 bases). CDR3 length: 15 residues. Between the trimmed V and J ends, which lost 5 bases and 0 bases, there was a span of 8 bases. CDR1 is SGHTA and CDR2 is FQGNSA in the germline V gene. The CDR3 sequence is CASSPRGSGANVLTF. In DNA form, the CDR3 reads TGTGCCAGCAGCCCCAGGGGCTCTGGGGCCAACGTCCTGACTTTC.

The CDR3: CASSVAPGASTDTQYF. The CDR3, as DNA: TGTGCCAGCAGCGTAGCCCCAGGGGCCAGCACAGATACGCAGTATTTT. This chain connects TRBV9 to TRBJ2-3, with a weak D call TRBD1 (6 bases). The germline V gene encodes CDR1 SGDLS and CDR2 YYNGEE. The CDR3 runs to 16 residues. Trimming cost V 0 bases and J 0 bases, with 11 bases left between them.

The rearrangement uses TRBV6-4 and TRBJ2-6; D is ambiguous. The germline CDR1 and CDR2 sequences are MRHNA and SNTAGT. CDR3 size: 17 residues. Trimming left V 3 bases short and J 1 base short, with 13 bases between. The CDR3 region has the DNA TGTGCCAGCAGTGAATGGGGAATGGGTTCTGGGGCCAACGTCCTGACTTTC. It translates to CASSEWGMGSGANVLTF.

The V call is TRBV29-1, the J call TRBJ2-2; a possible D gene is TRBD1 (6 bases). The CDR3 totals 15 residues. V was trimmed by 7 bases and J by 4 bases, leaving 19 bases between them. CDR1 and CDR2 (germline): SQVTM, ANQGSEA. The DNA for the CDR3 is TGCAGCGCCCGATCGGCAGGGGCACTCACCGGGGAGCTGTTTTTT. Its protein product is CSARSAGALTGELFF.

The chain carries TRBV6-5 and TRBJ1-2; 8 nucleotides line up with TRBD1. The germline CDR1 and CDR2 sequences are MNHEY and SVGAGI. V gave up 8 bases and J gave up 3 bases; unmatched junction bases: 5. The CDR3 loop spans 13 amino acids. CDR3 residues: CASGRGPDYGYTF. In DNA form, the CDR3 reads TGTGCCAGCGGCAGGGGGCCGGACTATGGCTACACCTTC.

J is TRBJ2-2 and V is TRBV5-3, with 9 nucleotides matching TRBD1. Being an ORF, TRBV5-3 has a function that is uncertain. The V and J ends lost 7 bases and 1 base, in that order; junction bases with no gene match: 11. The CDR3 spans 17 residues. The CDR3: CARGFGQGSLNTGELFF. The CDR3, as DNA: TGTGCCAGAGGATTCGGACAGGGGTCCTTGAACACCGGGGAGCTGTTTTTT.

J is TRBJ2-2 and V is TRBV27; 9 nucleotides match TRBD1. Germline values: CDR1 MNHEY, CDR2 SMNVEV (reference sequence). The ends lost 5 bases at V and 4 bases at J; junction bases unmatched: 5. The CDR3 is 15 residues long. CDR3 loop: CASSLTTGGTGELFF. The CDR3 DNA follows: TGTGCCAGCAGTCTGACGACAGGGGGCACCGGGGAGCTGTTTTTT.

CDR3 sequence (DNA): TGTGCCAGCAGCTTGCTACCAACCGCCTCATACAATGAGCAGTTCTTC. The encoded protein is CASSLLPTASYNEQFF. This rearrangement joins TRBV5-4 to TRBJ2-1; D is unresolved. Trimming removed 1 base from V and 4 bases from J, with 15 bases in between. The CDR3 covers 16 residues. Per the germline V gene, CDR1 is SGHNT and CDR2 is YYREEE (reference sequence).